The following is a T cell receptor (beta chain) sequence with its context. The CDR3 extends over 14 amino acids. V lost 0 bases, J lost 2 bases, and 2 bases stayed unmatched. CDR1 GTSNPN and CDR2 SVGIG come from the germline V gene (reference sequence). The sample belongs to a study of early T cells in non-severe SARS-CoV-2 infection. Study in general: Chains from this unsorted whole-blood bulk RNA could not be paired.

TCRdb called the 5' RACE reads again in MiXCR, with one record for every CDR3 protein. Seen here are fewer than 100,000 distinct CDR3 sequences, 10% to 12% observed once, and the top ten hold around 4.7%. The sample taken for sequencing was whole blood. The source is an adult who was a healthcare worker with PCR-confirmed SARS-CoV-2 infection or an uninfected control (not recorded which). The rearrangement uses TRBV30 and TRBJ2-7, with 9 bases matching TRBD1. Here the CDR3 reads CAWSVGTGTYEQYF. CDR3 nucleotide sequence: TGTGCCTGGAGTGTTGGGACAGGGACCTACGAGCAGTACTTC.